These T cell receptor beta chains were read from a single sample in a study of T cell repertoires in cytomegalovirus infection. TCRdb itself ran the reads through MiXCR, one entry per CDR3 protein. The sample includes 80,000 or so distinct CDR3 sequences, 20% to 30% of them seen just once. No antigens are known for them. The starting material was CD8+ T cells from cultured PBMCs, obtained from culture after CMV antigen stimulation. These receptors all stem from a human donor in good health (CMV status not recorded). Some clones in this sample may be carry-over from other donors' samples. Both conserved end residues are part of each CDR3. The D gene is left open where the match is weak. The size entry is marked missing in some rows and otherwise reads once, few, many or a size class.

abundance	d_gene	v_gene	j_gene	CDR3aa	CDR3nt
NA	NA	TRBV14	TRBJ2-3	CASSRNRADTQYF	TGTGCCAGCAGCCGGAATCGGGCAGATACGCAGTATTTT
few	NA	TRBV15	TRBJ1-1	CATSRVAREAFF	TGTGCCACCAGCAGAGTGGCGCGGGAAGCTTTCTTT
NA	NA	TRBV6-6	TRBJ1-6	CASISGQGSSYNSPLHF	TGTGCCAGCATTTCAGGGCAGGGGAGCTCCTATAATTCACCCCTCCACTTT
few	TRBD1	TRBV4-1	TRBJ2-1	CASSGTGDEQFF	TGCGCCAGCAGCGGGACAGGGGATGAGCAGTTCTTC
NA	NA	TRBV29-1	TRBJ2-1	CSVESARGSSYNEQFF	TGCAGCGTTGAAAGTGCCAGGGGAAGCTCCTACAATGAGCAGTTCTTC
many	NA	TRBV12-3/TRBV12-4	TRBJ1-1	CASSLGATEAFF	TGTGCCAGCAGTTTGGGCGCCACTGAAGCTTTCTTT
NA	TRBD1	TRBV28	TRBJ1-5	CASSFRGGFNQPQHF	TGTGCCAGCAGTTTCAGGGGGGGTTTCAATCAGCCCCAGCATTTT
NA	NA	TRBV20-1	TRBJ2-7	CSARDVSYEQYF	TGCAGTGCTAGAGACGTGTCATACGAGCAGTACTTC
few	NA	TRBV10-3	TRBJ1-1	CAISGGNPTEAFF	TGTGCCATCAGTGGGGGGAATCCCACTGAAGCTTTCTTT
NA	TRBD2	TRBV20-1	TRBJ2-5	CSAPRTSGGLGLGKETQYF	TGCAGTGCTCCGAGGACTAGCGGGGGGCTAGGGCTTGGGAAAGAGACCCAGTACTTC
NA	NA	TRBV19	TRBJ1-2	CASSIGGDWNYGYTF	TGTGCCAGTAGTATCGGCGGGGACTGGAACTATGGCTACACCTTC
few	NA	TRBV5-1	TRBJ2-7	CASSLQQASYEQYF	TGCGCCAGCAGCTTGCAACAGGCCTCCTACGAGCAGTACTTC
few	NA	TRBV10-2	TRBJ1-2	CASSANSPSAYGYTF	TGCGCCAGCAGTGCAAACAGCCCCAGTGCTTATGGCTACACCTTC
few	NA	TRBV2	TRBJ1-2	CAKEQGNGYTF	TGTGCCAAAGAACAGGGCAATGGCTACACCTTC
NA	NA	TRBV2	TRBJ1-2	CASPSGVSYGYTF	TGTGCCAGCCCCTCCGGGGTGTCATATGGCTACACCTTC
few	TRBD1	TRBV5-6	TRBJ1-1	CASSTSWTGANTEAFF	TGTGCCAGCAGCACCAGTTGGACAGGGGCGAACACTGAAGCTTTCTTT
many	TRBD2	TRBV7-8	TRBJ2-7	CASSFRGGAEQYF	TGTGCCAGCAGCTTCCGCGGGGGGGCCGAGCAGTACTTC
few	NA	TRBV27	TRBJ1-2	CASRGGAYGYTF	TGTGCCAGCAGAGGAGGGGCCTATGGCTACACCTTC
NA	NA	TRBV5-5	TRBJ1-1	CASSPSWGAGTEAFF	TGTGCCAGCAGCCCGTCGTGGGGGGCAGGAACTGAAGCTTTCTTT
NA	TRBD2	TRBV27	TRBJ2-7	CASSLGQGGREQYF	TGTGCCAGCAGTTTAGGGCAGGGAGGGCGCGAGCAGTACTTC
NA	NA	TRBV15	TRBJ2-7	CATSRERGPYEQYF	TGTGCCACCAGCAGAGAGCGGGGACCCTACGAGCAGTACTTC
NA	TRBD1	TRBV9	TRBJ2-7	CASSPRGQREQYF	TGTGCCAGCAGCCCCAGGGGACAGAGGGAGCAGTACTTC
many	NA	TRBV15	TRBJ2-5	CATSRDAGTETQYF	TGTGCCACCAGCAGAGATGCCGGAACAGAGACCCAGTACTTC
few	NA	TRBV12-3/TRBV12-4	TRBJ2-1	CASSFSRYNEQFF	TGTGCCAGCAGTTTCTCGCGTTACAATGAGCAGTTCTTC
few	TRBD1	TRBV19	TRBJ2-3	CASSTTDRRYTDTQYF	TGTGCCAGTAGTACTACGGACAGGAGATACACAGATACGCAGTATTTT
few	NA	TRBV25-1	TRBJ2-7	CASSLGGPYSSYEQYF	TGTGCCAGCAGCCTCGGGGGTCCCTACAGCTCCTACGAGCAGTACTTC
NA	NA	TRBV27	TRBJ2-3	CASRIRGGRDLTDTQYF	TGTGCCAGCAGGATCAGGGGGGGCCGGGACTTAACAGATACGCAGTATTTT
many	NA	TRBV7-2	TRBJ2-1	CASSLEGGGAYNEQFF	TGTGCCAGCAGCTTAGAGGGAGGAGGGGCCTACAATGAGCAGTTCTTC
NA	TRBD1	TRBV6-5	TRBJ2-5	CASSLGTDQETQYF	TGTGCCAGCAGTCTGGGGACAGACCAAGAGACCCAGTACTTC
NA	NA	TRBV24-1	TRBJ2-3	CATSGFRTDSTDTQYF	TGTGCCACCAGTGGGTTCCGGACAGATAGCACAGATACGCAGTATTTT
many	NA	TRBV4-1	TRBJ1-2	CASSQALGGPYGYTF	TGCGCCAGCAGCCAAGCTTTGGGGGGACCCTATGGCTACACCTTC
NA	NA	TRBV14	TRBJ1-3	CASRSNLGNTIYF	TGTGCCAGCAGGTCAAATTTAGGAAACACCATATATTTT
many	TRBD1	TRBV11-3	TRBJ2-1	CASSSYAQETGGEPHEQFF	TGTGCCAGCAGCTCGTACGCCCAGGAAACAGGGGGCGAACCCCATGAGCAGTTCTTC
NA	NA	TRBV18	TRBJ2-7	CASSPPGGPSYEQYF	TGTGCCAGCTCACCACCCGGGGGACCCTCCTACGAGCAGTACTTC
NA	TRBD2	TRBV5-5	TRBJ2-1	CASSLGLAGGGEQFF	TGTGCCAGCAGCTTGGGACTAGCGGGAGGTGGGGAGCAGTTCTTC
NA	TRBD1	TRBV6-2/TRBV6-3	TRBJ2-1	CASSVTGGSEQFF	TGTGCCAGCAGTGTCACAGGGGGAAGTGAGCAGTTCTTC
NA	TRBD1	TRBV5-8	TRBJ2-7	CASSLSGTGGRDEQYF	TGTGCCAGCAGCTTGTCCGGGACAGGGGGCAGGGACGAGCAGTACTTC
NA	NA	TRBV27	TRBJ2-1	CASQAGAYNEQFF	TGTGCCAGCCAGGCAGGGGCCTACAATGAGCAGTTCTTC
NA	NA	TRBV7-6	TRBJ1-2	CASSSRDRIDHGYTF	TGTGCCAGCAGCTCTAGAGACAGGATAGATCATGGCTACACCTTC
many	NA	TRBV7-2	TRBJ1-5	CASSLADTYSNQPQHF	TGTGCCAGCAGCTTAGCGGACACCTATAGCAATCAGCCCCAGCATTTT